What follows are 28 T cell receptor beta chains derived from one specimen sequenced in a study of Graves' ophthalmopathy and Graves' hyperthyroidism. The study amplified TCR beta CDR3 regions using RNA transcripts. The first round was an RT-PCR with HTBI primers, and the second round was a multiplex PCR. Via MiXCR, TCRdb re-called the multiplex PCR reads, giving one row per CDR3 protein. The repertoire includes over 200,000 distinct CDR3 sequences, under 30% of them detected once, and approximately 8.6% sits in the top ten. What was sequenced was peripheral blood. These receptors were taken from a man aged 45-65 years with Graves' ophthalmopathy.

J is TRBJ2-5 and V is TRBV11-2, with D possibly matching TRBD2 (5 bases). The CDR3 loop spans 11 amino acids. V lost 5 bases and J lost 7, with 8 bases in between. Germline-derived CDR1 and CDR2 are SGHAT and FQNNGV. The CDR3 loop reads CASSQSGTQYF. DNA of the CDR3: TGTGCCAGCAGCCAAAGCGGGACCCAGTACTTC.

This sequence joins TRBV7-2 and TRBJ1-5; no clear D gene. The germline gives CDR1 SGHTA, CDR2 FQGNSA. CDR3 length: 16 residues. The V end lost 4 bases, the J end lost 2 bases, and 15 bases lay between the germline ends. The CDR3 spells CASSSRRSGGNQPQHF. DNA of the CDR3: TGTGCCAGCAGCTCCCGACGTAGCGGAGGCAATCAGCCCCAGCATTTT.

This chain connects TRBV6-5 to TRBJ2-5; TRBD1 matches 8 bases. Unmatched junction bases numbered 4, after V lost 0 bases and J lost 4 bases. The CDR3 contains 15 residues. The germline CDR1 and CDR2 sequences are MNHEY and SVGAGI. CDR3 residues: CASSYSTGQGETQYF. CDR3 bases: TGTGCCAGCAGTTACTCGACAGGACAGGGAGAGACCCAGTACTTC.

At least ten counts were recorded for this clonotype. This sequence joins TRBV18 and TRBJ1-2, with D possibly matching TRBD1 (5 bases). V lost 0 bases, J lost 4 bases, and 12 bases lay in between. The V gene's germline CDR1 is KGHSH and CDR2 LQKENI. CDR3 length equals 15 residues. DNA of the CDR3: TGTGCCAGCTCACCACCAACAGGCGCCAGCTATGGCTACACCTTC. It yields the protein CASSPPTGASYGYTF.

This clonotype was counted many times. The V call is TRBV11-1, the J call TRBJ2-5, with D tentatively TRBD2 (6 bases). The CDR3 consists of 17 residues. V was shortened by 3 bases and J by 2 bases, with 19 bases between the two germline ends. The germline CDR1 and CDR2 sequences are SGHAT and FQDESV (reference sequence). The CDR3 DNA follows: TGTGCCAGCAGCTTGCCCTCCTACCGGGACTTTCAAGAGACCCAGTACTTC. Amino acid sequence: CASSLPSYRDFQETQYF.

CDR3 nucleotide sequence: TGTGCCAGTACCCCGAAGGAGGGGCGACTAAACTATGGCTACACCTTC. Amino acid sequence: CASTPKEGRLNYGYTF. The chain uses TRBV19 and TRBJ1-2, with a tentative D call TRBD1 (5 bases). Per the germline V gene, CDR1 is LNHDA and CDR2 is SQIVND (reference sequence). Trimming cost V 7 bases and J 2 bases, with 20 bases left between them. The CDR3 spans 16 residues. The full variable domain, rest sourced from reference TRBV19 and TRBJ1-2, is DGGITQSPKYLFRKEGQNVTLSCEQNLNHDAMYWYRQDPGQGLRLIYYSQIVNDFQKGDIAEGYSVSREKKESFPLTVTSAQKNPTAFYLCASTPKEGRLNYGYTFGSGTRLTVV.

This clonotype has ten or more counts. The chain carries TRBV29-1 and TRBJ2-7, with 7 bases aligning to TRBD2. The CDR3 has 13 residues. Germline CDR1 and CDR2: SQVTM and ANQGSEA. Losses at the gene ends were 3 bases for V and 2 bases for J; bases not matched to a gene: 4. The CDR3 reads CSVDGGGPYEQYF. In DNA, the CDR3 is TGCAGCGTTGACGGGGGAGGGCCCTACGAGCAGTACTTC.

In its sample, this clonotype was seen many times. CDR3 loop: CSARGGDNYGYTF. DNA of the CDR3: TGCAGTGCTAGAGGGGGAGACAACTATGGCTACACCTTC. The V gene is TRBV20-1, the J gene TRBJ1-2; D gene unclear. V gave up 1 base and J gave up 2 bases, with 8 bases separating them. Germline V gene data show CDR1 as DFQATT and CDR2 as SNEGSKA (reference sequence). The CDR3 is 13 residues long.

The genes are TRBV24-1 and TRBJ2-7; 7 positions agree with TRBD1. The trim removed 5 bases at V and 0 bases at J, leaving 12 bases unmatched. The CDR3 consists of 17 residues. Germline CDR1 reads KGHDR; CDR2 reads SFDVKD. The CDR3, as DNA: TGTGCCACCAGTGTTTTTGGGCCCGGGACAGTCTCCTACGAGCAGTACTTC. Translating gives CATSVFGPGTVSYEQYF.

This clonotype was counted ten times or more. CDR3 region: CASSEGENQPQHF. The DNA for the CDR3 is TGTGCCAGCAGTGAAGGGGAGAATCAGCCCCAGCATTTT. The rearrangement joins TRBV2 to TRBJ1-5; D uncertain. The CDR3 is made up of 13 amino acids. Germline CDR1 reads SNHLY; CDR2 reads FYNNEI. Deletions cut 1 base from V and 4 bases from J, with 5 bases between.

This clonotype was observed at least ten times. This chain connects TRBV11-3 to TRBJ2-2; the D is unclear. The CDR3 is 14 amino acids. Germline V gene lookup returns CDR1 SGHNT and CDR2 YENEEA. Trimming pared 7 bases from V and 7 bases from J, leaving 16 bases between. The CDR3 DNA sequence: TGTGCCAGCAACTCGAATTATTGGGACGGGGAGCTGTTTTTT. Translation: CASNSNYWDGELFF.

The V gene is TRBV19, the J gene TRBJ2-5, with 10 bases matching TRBD1. The V segment lost 4 bases and the J segment 4 bases; nucleotides outside the gene matches: 9. CDR1 and CDR2 (germline): LNHDA, SQIVND (reference sequence). There are 16 residues in the CDR3. The DNA of the CDR3 is TGTGCCAGTAGTACCGTCGCCGGGACAGGGGCAGAGACCCAGTACTTC. The encoded protein is CASSTVAGTGAETQYF.

This clonotype was detected a few times. The chain recombines TRBV7-8 with TRBJ1-2; D remains ambiguous. The CDR3 covers 13 residues. In germline, CDR1 is SGHVS, CDR2 FQNEAQ. V lost 4 bases, J lost 0 bases, and 6 bases lay in between. CDR3 in amino acids: CASSWGTNYGYTF. CDR3 sequence (DNA): TGTGCCAGCAGCTGGGGAACTAACTATGGCTACACCTTC.

The chain joins TRBV6-2 or TRBV6-3 to TRBJ1-1, with 10 bases fitting TRBD1. Germline V gene data show CDR1 as MNHEY and CDR2 as SVGEGT. CDR3 length equals 16 residues. Trimming removed 8 bases from V and 1 base from J; junction bases left unmatched: 10. CDR3 amino acids: CASGPGQGLGNTEAFF. CDR3 in DNA: TGTGCCAGCGGACCGGGACAGGGGTTGGGGAACACTGAAGCTTTCTTT.

The gene calls are TRBV12-3 or TRBV12-4 and TRBJ1-2, with TRBD1 as a possible D gene (5 bases). CDR3 length: 15 residues. V was shortened by 6 bases and J by 6 bases, with 20 bases between the two germline ends. CDR3 in amino acids: CASSPLSTGTDGYTF. Here the CDR3 DNA reads TGTGCCAGCAGCCCCCTCTCGACCGGGACTGATGGCTACACCTTC.

The genes are TRBV15 and TRBJ1-2, with a possible D match to TRBD1 (5 bases). CDR3 length: 12 amino acids. The germline CDR1 and CDR2 sequences are LNHNV and YYDKDF (reference sequence). Between the trimmed V and J ends, which lost 5 bases and 4 bases, there was a span of 8 bases. The CDR3 loop reads CATSEGPYGYTF. CDR3 nucleotide sequence: TGTGCCACCAGCGAGGGACCCTATGGCTACACCTTC.

The V call is TRBV7-2, the J call TRBJ1-5, with D unclear. CDR1 and CDR2 (germline): SGHTA, FQGNSA. The CDR3 runs 14 residues. Trimming stripped 3 bases from V and 5 bases from J, with 11 bases between. CDR3 bases: TGTGCCAGCAGCTTCCGGGGTGGAGATCAGCCCCAGCATTTT. This encodes CASSFRGGDQPQHF.

This clonotype was detected many times. This chain joins TRBV28 and TRBJ2-7; 11 nucleotides match TRBD1. Germline CDR1 reads MDHEN; CDR2 reads SYDVKM. The CDR3 extends over 13 amino acids. After removal of 7 bases from V and 4 bases from J, the junction contained 3 bases not matched to a gene. This CDR3 is CASTGTGGYEQYF. The CDR3 nucleotides are TGTGCCAGCACCGGGACAGGGGGTTACGAGCAGTACTTC.

This clonotype was counted ten times or more. This chain joins TRBV20-1 and TRBJ1-2; D is possibly TRBD1 (5 bases). Trimming removed 5 bases from V and 7 bases from J, with 17 bases in between. The CDR3 runs 13 residues. From germline, CDR1 is DFQATT and CDR2 SNEGSKA (reference sequence). CDR3 sequence reads: CSARPPRDPGYTF. DNA for the CDR3: TGCAGTGCTCGCCCCCCCCGGGACCCTGGCTACACCTTC.

Many counts were recorded for this clonotype. The rearrangement uses TRBV27 and TRBJ2-2; possibly TRBD1 for D (5 bases). Trimming took 2 bases from V and 0 from J, leaving 10 bases between them. There are 16 residues in the CDR3. Germline values: CDR1 MNHEY, CDR2 SMNVEV (reference sequence). The CDR3 loop reads CASSLTGYTNTGELFF. The CDR3 DNA reads as TGTGCCAGCAGTTTAACAGGTTACACGAACACCGGGGAGCTGTTTTTT.

The chain carries TRBV25-1 and TRBJ2-7; 12 nucleotides line up with TRBD2. This CDR3 has 17 amino acids. V lost 4 bases and J lost 0; bases outside the gene matches: 7. CDR1 and CDR2 from the germline V gene are MGHDK and SYGVNS. CDR3 nucleotide sequence: TGTGCCAGCAGTGTGCTAGCGGGGGGGAATACCTCCTACGAGCAGTACTTC. As protein: CASSVLAGGNTSYEQYF.

The gene calls are TRBV28 and TRBJ2-5; D might be TRBD1 or TRBD2, each matching 6 bases. This CDR3 spans 17 amino acids. Per the germline V gene, CDR1 is MDHEN and CDR2 is SYDVKM. The V end was cut by 3 bases, the J end by 7 bases, with 24 bases between. The DNA for the CDR3 is TGTGCCAGCAGTTTGGGGGGCAGTCCCGTCTTAGTGGGGACCCAGTACTTC. This gives the protein CASSLGGSPVLVGTQYF.

This clonotype was counted ten times or more. The chain employs TRBV5-5 and TRBJ1-2; no clear D. Looked up from germline, CDR1 is SGHKS and CDR2 is YYEKEE (reference sequence). V was shortened by 4 bases and J by 3 bases, with 16 bases between the two germline ends. This CDR3 spans 15 amino acids. The CDR3 region has the DNA TGTGCCAGCAGCCTCGAGGGTGGGCCGTACTATGGCTACACCTTC. Translation: CASSLEGGPYYGYTF.

There are many counts of this clonotype. The chain couples TRBV30 to TRBJ2-7, with 10 bases fitting TRBD2. In germline, CDR1 is GTSNPN, CDR2 SVGIG (reference sequence). The CDR3 covers 15 residues. V was clipped by 4 bases and J by 3 bases; unmatched bases: 9. CDR3: CAWTVSLAGSYEQYF. The CDR3 bases are TGTGCCTGGACCGTTTCACTAGCGGGGAGCTACGAGCAGTACTTC.

This chain connects TRBV7-2 to TRBJ2-7, with a weak D call TRBD2 (7 bases). The CDR3 consists of 13 residues. V dropped 5 bases and J dropped 8 bases, with 16 bases sitting between them. CDR1 SGHTA and CDR2 FQGNSA come from the germline V gene. For the CDR3, the DNA is TGTGCCAGCAGCCCAGACCCGGGGGGCCAGCAGTACTTC. It specifies CASSPDPGGQQYF.

This clonotype was picked up many times. J is TRBJ1-5 and V is TRBV4-1, with 8 bases identical to TRBD1. The V segment lost 4 bases and the J segment 0 bases; nucleotides outside the gene matches: 5. CDR1 MGHRA and CDR2 YSYEKL come from the germline V gene. The CDR3 loop spans 16 amino acids. CDR3 sequence: CASSPGQGGSNQPQHF. The CDR3 DNA is TGCGCCAGCAGCCCCGGACAGGGAGGTAGCAATCAGCCCCAGCATTTT.

At least ten counts were recorded for this clonotype. This rearrangement joins TRBV12-3 or TRBV12-4 to TRBJ2-1; D not certain. The CDR3 is 16 amino acids. Trimming cost V 6 bases and J 1 base, with 16 bases left between them. In DNA form, the CDR3 reads TGTGCCAGCAGATTCCTGGCTTTCGGTTCCTACAATGAGCAGTTCTTC. Translated: CASRFLAFGSYNEQFF.

The chain couples TRBV28 to TRBJ1-1; tentatively, D is TRBD1 (5 bases). Germline CDR1 and CDR2: MDHEN and SYDVKM. CDR3 length equals 16 residues. Trimming stripped 0 bases from V and 1 base from J, with 12 bases between. The CDR3 reads CASSLWGTRANTEAFF. In nucleotides, the CDR3 is TGTGCCAGCAGTTTATGGGGGACCAGGGCGAACACTGAAGCTTTCTTT. The entire variable domain, with the rest obtained from reference TRBV28 and TRBJ1-1, is as follows: DVKVTQSSRYLVKRTGEKVFLECVQDMDHENMFWYRQDPGLGLRLIYFSYDVKMKEKGDIPEGYSVSREKKERFSLILESASTNQTSMYLCASSLWGTRANTEAFFGQGTRLTVV.